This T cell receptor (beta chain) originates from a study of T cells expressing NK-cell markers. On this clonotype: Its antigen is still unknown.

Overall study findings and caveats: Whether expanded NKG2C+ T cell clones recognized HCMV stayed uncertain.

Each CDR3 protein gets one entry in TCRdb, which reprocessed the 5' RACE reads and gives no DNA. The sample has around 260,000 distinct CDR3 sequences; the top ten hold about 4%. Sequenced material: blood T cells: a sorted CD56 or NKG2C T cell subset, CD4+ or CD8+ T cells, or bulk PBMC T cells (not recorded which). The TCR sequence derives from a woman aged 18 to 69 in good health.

The CDR3 sequence: CSASTVSGANVLTF. V and J are TRBV20-1 and TRBJ2-6. This CDR3 comprises 14 residues. Germline assignment: CDR1 DFQATT and CDR2 SNEGSKA (reference sequence).